This TCR beta chain appears in the sequencing data of a study of blood T cell repertoires in COVID-19. On the study more broadly: Sample material is recorded as cDNA or gDNA derived from T cells, B-cell-depleted T cells, or PBMCs.

V gave up 5 bases and J gave up 5 bases; unmatched junction bases: 6. The CDR3 runs 13 residues. Germline V gives CDR1 GTSNPN, CDR2 SVGIG (reference sequence). Assay: immunoSEQ multiplex PCR; the TCRdb copy retains only in-frame clones and omits some. The table lists some 59,000 clones, about four fifths of them singletons. The chain employs TRBV30 and TRBJ1-5; 7 nucleotides agree with TRBD1. This TCR came from a woman in her sixties with acute or convalescent COVID-19. Material: peripheral blood. This CDR3 is CAWSGTVDQPQHF. CDR3 DNA sequence: TGTGCCTGGTCCGGGACAGTTGATCAGCCCCAGCATTTT.